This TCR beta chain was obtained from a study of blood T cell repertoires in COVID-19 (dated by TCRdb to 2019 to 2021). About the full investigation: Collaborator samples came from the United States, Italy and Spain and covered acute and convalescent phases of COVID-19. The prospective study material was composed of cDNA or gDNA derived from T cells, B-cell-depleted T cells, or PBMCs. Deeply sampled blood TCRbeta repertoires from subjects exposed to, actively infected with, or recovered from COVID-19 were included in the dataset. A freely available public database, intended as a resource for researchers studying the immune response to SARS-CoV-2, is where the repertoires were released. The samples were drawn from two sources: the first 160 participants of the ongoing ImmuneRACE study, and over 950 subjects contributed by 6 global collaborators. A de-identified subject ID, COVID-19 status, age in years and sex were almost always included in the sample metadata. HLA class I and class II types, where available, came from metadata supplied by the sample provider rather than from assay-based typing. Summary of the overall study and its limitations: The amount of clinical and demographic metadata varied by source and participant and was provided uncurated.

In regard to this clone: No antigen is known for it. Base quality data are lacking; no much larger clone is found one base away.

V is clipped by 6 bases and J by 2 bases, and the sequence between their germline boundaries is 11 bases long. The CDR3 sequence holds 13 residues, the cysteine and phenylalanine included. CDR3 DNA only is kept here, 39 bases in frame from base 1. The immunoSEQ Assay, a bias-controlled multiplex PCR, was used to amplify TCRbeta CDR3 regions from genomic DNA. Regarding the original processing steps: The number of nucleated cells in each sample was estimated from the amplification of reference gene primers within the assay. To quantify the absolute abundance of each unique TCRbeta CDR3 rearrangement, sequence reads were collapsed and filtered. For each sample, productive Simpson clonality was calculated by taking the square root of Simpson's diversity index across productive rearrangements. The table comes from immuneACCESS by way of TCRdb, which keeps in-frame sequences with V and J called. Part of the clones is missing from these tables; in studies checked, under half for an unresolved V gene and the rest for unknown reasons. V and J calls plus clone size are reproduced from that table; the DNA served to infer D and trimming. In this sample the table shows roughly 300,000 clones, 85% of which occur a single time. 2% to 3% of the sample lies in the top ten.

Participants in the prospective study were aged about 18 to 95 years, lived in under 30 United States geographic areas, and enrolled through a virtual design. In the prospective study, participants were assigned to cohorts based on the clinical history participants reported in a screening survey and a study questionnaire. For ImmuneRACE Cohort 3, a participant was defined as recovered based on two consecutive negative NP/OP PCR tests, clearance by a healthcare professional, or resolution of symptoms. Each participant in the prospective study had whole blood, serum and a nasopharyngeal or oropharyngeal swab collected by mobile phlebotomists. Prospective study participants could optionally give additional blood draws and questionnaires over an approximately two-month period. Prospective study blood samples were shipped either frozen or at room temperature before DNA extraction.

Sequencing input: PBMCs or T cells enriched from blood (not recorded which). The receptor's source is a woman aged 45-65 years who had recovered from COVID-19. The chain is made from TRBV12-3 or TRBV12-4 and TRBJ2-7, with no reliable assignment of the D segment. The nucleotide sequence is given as TGTGCCAGCAGGGCAGATCCGACCTACGAGCAGTACTTC. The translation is CASRADPTYEQYF.